The 12 T cell receptor beta chains below all came from one sample that was sequenced in a study of cytomegalovirus exposure and HLA in healthy donors. Only in-frame clones appear in the TCRdb table, and some are missing; sequencing was by immunoSEQ multiplex PCR. Counted here are more than 140,000 clones, 70% to 90% occurring once; the ten biggest clones make up around 3.2%. Material: PBMCs. These receptors were taken from a woman in her late teens or twenties in good health and CMV-seropositive.

The gene calls are TRBV5-4 and TRBJ2-1; TRBD1 matches 10 bases. V lost 3 bases, J lost 4 bases, and 10 bases stayed unmatched. The length of the CDR3 is 17 residues. Germline CDR1 is SGHNT and CDR2 is YYREEE (reference sequence). CDR3 in amino acids: CASSSARDRGIYNEQFF. The CDR3 DNA sequence: TGTGCCAGCAGCTCTGCCCGGGACAGGGGAATTTACAATGAGCAGTTCTTC.

The CDR3 DNA sequence: TGTGCCAGCAGTTCCCGGAGGGCCTATGGCTACACCTTC. Translated, it gives CASSSRRAYGYTF. The chain carries TRBV28 and TRBJ1-2; the D is unclear. The germline CDR1 and CDR2 sequences are MDHEN and SYDVKM. This CDR3 has 13 residues. Between the trimmed V and J ends, which lost 4 bases and 4 bases, there was a span of 10 bases.

The rearrangement links TRBV30 to TRBJ2-3, with D perhaps TRBD2 (5 bases). In germline, CDR1 is GTSNPN, CDR2 SVGIG (reference sequence). V was cut by 1 base and J by 5 bases, with 7 bases left in between. The length of the CDR3 is 12 residues. The CDR3 DNA sequence: TGTGCCTGGAGTGGAGCGGTAGATACGCAGTATTTT. It is translated as CAWSGAVDTQYF.

The V gene is TRBV9, the J gene TRBJ2-4; the match to TRBD1 covers 12 bases. This CDR3 spans 16 amino acids. Per germline, CDR1 SGDLS and CDR2 YYNGEE. Trimming took 3 bases from V and 1 from J; bases not matched to a gene: 2. The CDR3 here is CASSEGQGAAKNIQYF. The CDR3 DNA follows: TGTGCCAGCAGCGAGGGACAGGGGGCGGCCAAAAACATTCAGTACTTC.

This sequence joins TRBV5-1 and TRBJ2-7, with D possibly matching TRBD2 (5 bases). Germline V gives CDR1 SGHRS, CDR2 YFSETQ. The CDR3 runs to 15 residues. V lost 0 bases, J lost 4 bases, and 14 bases lay in between. The CDR3 DNA follows: TGCGCCAGCAGCTTGGGACGGGGAGCTTCGTACGAGCAGTACTTC. It codes for CASSLGRGASYEQYF.

The chain couples TRBV12-5 to TRBJ1-1; no clear D gene. CDR3 length: 18 amino acids. Germline assignment: CDR1 LGHNT and CDR2 FRNRAP. Trimming left V 0 bases short and J 4 bases short, with 21 bases between. This chain's CDR3 is CASGLVVFFEEFGTEAFF. In DNA, the CDR3 is TGTGCTAGTGGTTTGGTAGTCTTTTTCGAGGAATTCGGCACTGAAGCTTTCTTT.

The rearrangement links TRBV9 to TRBJ2-7, with TRBD1 identical over 10 bases. After removal of 4 bases from V and 6 bases from J, the junction contained 10 bases not matched to a gene. Germline values: CDR1 SGDLS, CDR2 YYNGEE. The CDR3 extends over 15 amino acids. CDR3 nucleotides: TGTGCCAGCAGCCCCCGACAGGGGGCTCATTCCGAGCAGTACTTC. Protein product: CASSPRQGAHSEQYF.

The table lists this clone with a count of one. The genes are TRBV6-5 and TRBJ2-7; D uncertain. V lost 5 bases and J 0 bases, leaving 11 bases between the germline ends. Looked up from germline, CDR1 is MNHEY and CDR2 is SVGAGI. CDR3 size: 14 residues. CDR3 region: CASSADWSSYEQYF. The DNA for the CDR3 is TGTGCCAGCAGTGCCGACTGGAGCTCCTACGAGCAGTACTTC.

The J gene is TRBJ2-7, the V gene TRBV10-1; 10 bases agree with TRBD1. This CDR3 has 13 residues. V was clipped by 9 bases and J by 4 bases; unmatched bases: 6. Germline V gene lookup returns CDR1 WNHNN and CDR2 SYGVQD (reference sequence). CDR3 protein: CASSGQGTYEQYF. CDR3 in DNA: TGCGCCAGTTCGGGACAGGGGACGTACGAGCAGTACTTC.

The CDR3 DNA is TGTGCCAGTCTTTCTCGAGGGGGCGCGGAAGAAAAACTGTTTTTT. As protein: CASLSRGGAEEKLFF. The chain joins TRBV19 to TRBJ1-4; 7 nucleotides align to TRBD1. This CDR3 comprises 15 residues. Looked up from germline, CDR1 is LNHDA and CDR2 is SQIVND (reference sequence). J lost 8 bases, V lost 8 bases, and 14 bases had no gene match.

The sample holds one count of this clone. The CDR3 nucleotides read TGCGCCAGCAGCACAAACACAGGGGACCAAGAGACCCAGTACTTC. It yields the protein CASSTNTGDQETQYF. This rearrangement joins TRBV5-1 to TRBJ2-5, with 7 bases identical to TRBD1. Looked up from germline, CDR1 is SGHRS and CDR2 is YFSETQ. V trimming: 4 bases; J trimming: 0 bases; junction bases outside the gene matches: 6. The CDR3 covers 15 residues.

The chain uses TRBV27 and TRBJ2-7; 9 bases fit TRBD2. J lost 5 bases, V lost 3 bases, and 5 bases had no gene match. In germline, CDR1 is MNHEY, CDR2 SMNVEV (reference sequence). The CDR3 is 14 amino acids. CDR3 DNA: TGTGCCAGCAGTTTCCTGCGGGAGGGCGACGAGCAGTACTTC. This gives the protein CASSFLREGDEQYF.